This T cell receptor (beta chain) was sequenced during a study of tumor-infiltrating lymphocytes in primary liver carcinoma. Study background: Those enrolled were patients of both sexes, who were aged 30 to 69 years. The tumors ranged from roughly 4.2 to 10 cm across and fell within stage T1-T3 N0M0.

Study results and limitations: Tumors and blood were compared for top-250-clone fraction, and tumors had the significantly higher value (p = 0.039).

CDR1 and CDR2 (germline): SQVTM, ANQGSEA. This CDR3 has 13 residues. Constant-region priming of roughly 490 ng total RNA yielded TCR beta cDNA. Sequencing libraries for TCR beta derived from three nested multiplex PCR rounds that used slightly modified ARM-PCR. Use of TRBV1-TRBV30 forward primers with a C-beta reverse primer characterized the first two PCR rounds, which lasted around 11 cycles each. Using its own MiXCR run on the multiplex PCR reads, TCRdb lists one record per CDR3 protein. The sample lists over 75,000 distinct CDR3 sequences, just under 70% seen once, with around 30% in the top ten. A word on this clonotype: What it recognizes is unknown. One end of the junction does not line up with germline, which may come from a read error.

The approximately 17-32 mg bulk tissue piece was not sorted before simultaneous RNA and DNA extraction. There were only treatment-naive patients, all with chronic HBV infection. The rearrangement joins TRBV29-1 to TRBJ2-7; D possibly uses TRBD1 or TRBD2 (5 bases each). The sequenced material came from tumor-adjacent normal liver tissue. This receptor was identified in a man in his forties with primary liver carcinoma and hepatitis B virus infection. CDR3 in DNA: TGCGGCGTTGAGGGGTCGTTAGCATACGAGCAGTACTTC. It encodes CGVEGSLAYEQYF.